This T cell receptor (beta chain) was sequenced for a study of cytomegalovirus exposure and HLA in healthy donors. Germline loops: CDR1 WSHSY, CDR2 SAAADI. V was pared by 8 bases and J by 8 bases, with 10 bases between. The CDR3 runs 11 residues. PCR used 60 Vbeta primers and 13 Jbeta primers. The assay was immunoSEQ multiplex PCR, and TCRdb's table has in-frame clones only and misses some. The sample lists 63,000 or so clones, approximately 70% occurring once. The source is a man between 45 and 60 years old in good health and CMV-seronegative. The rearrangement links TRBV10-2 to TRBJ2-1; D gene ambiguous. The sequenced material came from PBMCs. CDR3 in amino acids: CASLRLDEQFF. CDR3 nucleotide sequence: TGCGCCAGCTTGAGGCTAGATGAGCAGTTCTTC.